Shown below are 21 T cell receptor beta chains from a single sample sequenced in a study of blood T cells in healthy people across ages. Together with a sample-barcoded 5' primer, a J-beta primer mix was included in a second PCR lasting about 7 to 12 cycles. One entry per CDR3 protein results from TCRdb running MiXCR on the 5' RACE reads. This table holds about 1.8 million distinct CDR3 sequences, 40% to 55% found once. Material for sequencing was blood. The receptors shown here come from a woman in her thirties or forties in good health.

The chain couples TRBV12-3 or TRBV12-4 to TRBJ2-3, with TRBD2 matching 12 bases. V lost 7 bases and J lost 3; bases outside the gene matches: 8. CDR3 size: 16 residues. In DNA form, the CDR3 reads TGTGCCAGCACCATCCTAGCGGGGGGGCCAACAGATACGCAGTATTTT. Its translation: CASTILAGGPTDTQYF.

The chain links TRBV7-2 to TRBJ2-7, with a tentative D call TRBD1 (5 bases). Trimming shortened V by 2 bases and J by 6 bases, and 14 bases separated the two germline ends. The CDR3 spans 14 residues. Germline-derived CDR1 and CDR2 are SGHTA and FQGNSA. The CDR3 loop is CASSLQGFSGEQYF. In DNA form, the CDR3 reads TGTGCCAGCAGCTTACAGGGTTTCAGTGGCGAGCAGTACTTC. Using reference TRBV7-2 and TRBJ2-7 for the parts outside the CDR3, the full variable domain is GAGVSQSPSNKVTEKGKDVELRCDPISGHTALYWYRQSLGQGLEFLIYFQGNSAPDKSGLPSDRFSAERTGGSVSTLTIQRTQQEDSAVYLCASSLQGFSGEQYFGPGTRLTVT.

This rearrangement joins TRBV5-1 to TRBJ1-2; D call uncertain. V was clipped by 4 bases and J by 3 bases, with 13 bases between them. There are 14 residues in the CDR3. Germline CDR1 and CDR2: SGHRS and YFSETQ. The CDR3 sequence is CASSVAGFDYGYTF. CDR3 DNA: TGCGCCAGCAGCGTTGCCGGGTTCGACTATGGCTACACCTTC.

V usage is TRBV2 and J usage is TRBJ2-3; 10 bases map to TRBD1. Germline V gene lookup returns CDR1 SNHLY and CDR2 FYNNEI. V lost 7 bases, J lost 0 bases, and 10 bases stayed unmatched. The CDR3 consists of 17 residues. The CDR3 spells CASTTPGTGASTDTQYF. The CDR3 bases are TGTGCCAGCACCACTCCCGGGACAGGGGCTAGCACAGATACGCAGTATTTT.

DNA of the CDR3: TGTGCCAGCAGCACAGTTCCGCTAGCGACGAACAATGAGCAGTTCTTC. This encodes CASSTVPLATNNEQFF. The rearrangement joins TRBV11-2 to TRBJ2-1, with D tentatively TRBD2 (6 bases). The CDR3 totals 16 residues. Looked up from germline, CDR1 is SGHAT and CDR2 is FQNNGV. V was clipped by 5 bases and J by 5 bases, with 19 bases between them.

This chain uses TRBV9 with TRBJ1-1; a possible D gene is TRBD1 (6 bases). CDR1 and CDR2 from the germline V gene are SGDLS and YYNGEE. V lost 3 bases and J 4 bases, leaving 16 bases between the germline ends. The CDR3 has 15 residues. The CDR3 DNA reads TGTGCCAGCAGCGCGAGAACCTCAGGGGTCACTGAAGCTTTCTTT. It yields the protein CASSARTSGVTEAFF.

The table lists this clonotype with a count of one. This rearrangement joins TRBV7-2 to TRBJ1-6; D gene ambiguous. V was clipped by 3 bases and J by 7 bases, with 16 bases between them. CDR3 size: 16 residues. CDR1 SGHTA and CDR2 FQGNSA come from the germline V gene. This chain's CDR3 is CASSFPVPRWNSPLHF. CDR3 nucleotide sequence: TGTGCCAGCAGCTTCCCCGTGCCCCGATGGAATTCACCCCTCCACTTT.

The rearrangement links TRBV6-1 to TRBJ2-1; 8 bases match TRBD1. The V gene's germline CDR1 is MNHNS and CDR2 SASEGT. V gave up 6 bases and J gave up 6 bases; unmatched junction bases: 10. CDR3 length: 15 amino acids. CDR3 sequence (DNA): TGTGCCAGCAGCAGAACAGGGGGGTTTGGCAATGAGCAGTTCTTC. It yields the protein CASSRTGGFGNEQFF.

This clonotype was detected only a few times. Compared with germline, one end of the junction differs, possibly owing to a read error. This chain links TRBV11-1 with TRBJ1-2; weak D call: TRBD1 (5 bases). Germline assignment: CDR1 SGHAT and CDR2 FQDESV (reference sequence). This CDR3 comprises 16 residues. The CDR3 loop is CASSLGGSLSSSGCTF. The CDR3 coding sequence is TGTGCCAGCAGCTTAGGGGGCAGCCTCTCAAGCTCTGGCTGCACCTTC.

The V and J genes are TRBV5-4 and TRBJ2-5, with D possibly being TRBD2 (5 bases). The germline V gene encodes CDR1 SGHNT and CDR2 YYREEE (reference sequence). The germline V and J ends were trimmed by 0 bases and 11 bases, with 14 bases remaining between them. CDR3 length: 13 amino acids. This CDR3 reads CASSLDMGREQYF. The CDR3 DNA reads TGTGCCAGCAGCTTGGATATGGGGAGAGAGCAGTACTTC.

This chain joins TRBV12-3 or TRBV12-4 and TRBJ1-2; D is undetermined. This CDR3 has 15 amino acids. With 1 base removed from V and 6 bases from J, the gap between germline ends came to 15 bases. The CDR3 protein is CASSLGTPKGHGYTF. As DNA, the CDR3 is TGTGCCAGCAGTTTAGGGACTCCCAAGGGCCATGGCTACACCTTC.

The chain couples TRBV29-1 to TRBJ2-1; 9 nucleotides line up with TRBD2. Germline V lookup: CDR1 SQVTM, CDR2 ANQGSEA. This CDR3 is 14 amino acids long. V shed 7 bases and J 5 bases; nucleotides not matched to a gene: 9. This CDR3 reads CSGGASGGNNEQFF. As DNA, the CDR3 is TGCAGCGGGGGGGCCAGCGGGGGGAACAATGAGCAGTTCTTC.

V is TRBV7-8 and J is TRBJ2-7; 10 bases agree with TRBD2. With 0 bases clipped from V and 0 bases from J, the junction kept 5 bases outside the gene matches. The V gene's germline CDR1 is SGHVS and CDR2 FQNEAQ. The CDR3 is 17 residues long. The CDR3 bases are TGTGCCAGCAGCTTAGCAGCGGGGGGGGCAAACTCCTACGAGCAGTACTTC. The encoded protein is CASSLAAGGANSYEQYF.

The table lists this clonotype with a few counts. This chain joins TRBV5-1 and TRBJ2-1, with D maybe TRBD2 (5 bases). Per germline, CDR1 SGHRS and CDR2 YFSETQ. Trimming took off 0 bases at V and 10 bases at J, with 11 bases between the two ends. CDR3 length equals 13 residues. This CDR3 reads CASSLVFGVEQFF. Written as DNA, the CDR3 is TGCGCCAGCAGCTTGGTGTTCGGGGTCGAGCAGTTCTTC.

This rearrangement joins TRBV6-5 to TRBJ2-5, with 9 bases aligning to TRBD1. The better agreement between TRBJ2-7 and the DNA end casts doubt on the J call. This CDR3 region has 14 residues. Per germline, CDR1 MNHEY and CDR2 SVGAGI. DNA for the CDR3: TGTGCCAGCGGTTCCTCGGGACAGGGCTACGAGCAGTACTTC. Translated: CASGSSGQGYEQYF.

The gene calls are TRBV6-5 and TRBJ2-3; D unresolved. The CDR3 contains 13 residues. With 2 bases removed from V and 5 bases from J, the gap between germline ends came to 8 bases. In germline, CDR1 is MNHEY, CDR2 SVGAGI. The CDR3 loop reads CASSYGHGDTQYF. CDR3 in DNA: TGTGCCAGCAGTTACGGCCATGGAGATACGCAGTATTTT.

V usage is TRBV4-2 and J usage is TRBJ2-5, with TRBD2 identical over 7 bases. From germline, CDR1 is LGHNA and CDR2 YNFKEQ. Trimming at V came to 4 bases and at J to 1 base, leaving 15 bases not matched to a gene. CDR3 length: 18 residues. The CDR3 region has the DNA TGTGCCAGCAGCCTCGACCTCCCTAGCGGACCCCTCCAAGAGACCCAGTACTTC. As protein: CASSLDLPSGPLQETQYF.

The sample holds a few counts of this clonotype. This chain links TRBV28 with TRBJ2-1; 9 bases are shared with TRBD1. Losses at the gene ends were 6 bases for V and 3 bases for J; bases not matched to a gene: 3. This CDR3 has 14 residues. CDR1 is MDHEN and CDR2 is SYDVKM in the germline V gene. The CDR3 DNA reads TGTGCCAGCAGCGACAGGGGGGACTACAATGAGCAGTTCTTC. This encodes CASSDRGDYNEQFF.

This chain connects TRBV4-2 to TRBJ1-1; 9 bases map to TRBD1. CDR1 is LGHNA and CDR2 is YNFKEQ in the germline V gene. J lost 1 base, V lost 2 bases, and 8 bases had no gene match. The CDR3 runs to 17 residues. The CDR3 sequence: CASSQFFTGGANTEAFF. The DNA of the CDR3 is TGTGCCAGCAGCCAATTTTTCACAGGGGGCGCGAACACTGAAGCTTTCTTT.

The V call is TRBV7-2, the J call TRBJ1-1, with D unresolved. V dropped 4 bases and J dropped 6 bases, with 12 bases sitting between them. Germline lookup yields CDR1 SGHTA and CDR2 FQGNSA. The CDR3 length is 13 residues. CDR3 in DNA: TGTGCCAGCAGCTCCCGTTACGCCTCTGAAGCTTTCTTT. Protein sequence: CASSSRYASEAFF.

The chain joins TRBV6-2 or TRBV6-3 to TRBJ1-5; 12 bases are a match to TRBD1. Trimming removed 8 bases from V and 3 bases from J; junction bases left unmatched: 5. CDR3 length: 15 residues. The V gene's germline CDR1 is MNHEY and CDR2 SVGEGT. The DNA for the CDR3 is TGTGCCAGCGTAGGGACAGGGGGCTTCAATCAGCCCCAGCATTTT. Translating it yields CASVGTGGFNQPQHF.